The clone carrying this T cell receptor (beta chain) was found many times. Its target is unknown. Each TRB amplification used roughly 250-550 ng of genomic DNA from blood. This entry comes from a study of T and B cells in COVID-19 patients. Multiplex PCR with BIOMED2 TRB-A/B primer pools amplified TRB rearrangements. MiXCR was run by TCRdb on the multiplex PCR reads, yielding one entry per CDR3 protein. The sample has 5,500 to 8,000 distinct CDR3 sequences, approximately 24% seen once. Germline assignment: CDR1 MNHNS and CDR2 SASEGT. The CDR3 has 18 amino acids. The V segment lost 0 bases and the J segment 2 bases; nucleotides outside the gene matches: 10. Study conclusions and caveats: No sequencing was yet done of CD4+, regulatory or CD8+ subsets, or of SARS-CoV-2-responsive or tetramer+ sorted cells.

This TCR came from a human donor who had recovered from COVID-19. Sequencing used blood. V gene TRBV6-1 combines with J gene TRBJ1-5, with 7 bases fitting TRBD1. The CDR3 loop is CASSEALAGGFGNQPQHF. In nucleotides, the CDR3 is TGTGCCAGCAGTGAAGCGCTTGCAGGGGGTTTCGGCAATCAGCCCCAGCATTTT.